A single sample is the source of the 10 T cell receptor beta chains below, sequenced in a study of blood T cell repertoires in COVID-19. Measured with immunoSEQ multiplex PCR; TCRdb has only the in-frame clones, and not every one. The data hold roughly 360,000 clones, with approximately 88% observed a single time. Sequencing input: PBMCs or T cells enriched from blood (not recorded which). The receptor set was obtained from a woman in her twenties or thirties with acute COVID-19.

Comment on this clone: Other DNA sequences in this sample translate to the same CDR3. J is TRBJ2-7 and V is TRBV7-9; 10 bases are a match to TRBD1. The CDR3 consists of 17 residues. Germline V gene lookup returns CDR1 SEHNR and CDR2 FQNEAQ (reference sequence). V lost 5 bases, J lost 3 bases, and 13 bases stayed unmatched. CDR3 amino acids: CASSPRPGQGFLYEQYF. CDR3 nucleotides: TGTGCCAGCAGCCCGCGTCCGGGACAGGGGTTCCTCTACGAGCAGTACTTC. Combining the CDR3 with reference TRBV7-9 and TRBJ2-7 gives the whole variable domain DTGVSQNPRHKITKRGQNVTFRCDPISEHNRLYWYRQTLGQGPEFLTYFQNEAQLEKSRLLSDRFSAERPKGSFSTLEIQRTEQGDSAMYLCASSPRPGQGFLYEQYFGPGTRLTVT.

J is TRBJ1-1 and V is TRBV9, with unresolved D. The germline CDR1 and CDR2 sequences are SGDLS and YYNGEE. Trimming shortened V by 0 bases and J by 4 bases, and 13 bases separated the two germline ends. The CDR3 has 15 residues. CDR3: CASSVVAGWSTEAFF. The CDR3, as DNA: TGTGCCAGCAGCGTAGTAGCGGGCTGGAGCACTGAAGCTTTCTTT. The variable domain in full, completed from reference TRBV9 and TRBJ1-1, reads DSGVTQTPKHLITATGQRVTLRCSPRSGDLSVYWYQQSLDQGLQFLIQYYNGEERAKGNILERFSAQQFPDLHSELNLSSLELGDSALYFCASSVVAGWSTEAFFGQGTRLTVV.

This CDR3 is CASSRGGLGNTIYF. The CDR3 bases are TGTGCCAGCAGTAGGGGGGGGCTTGGAAACACCATATATTTT. The chain is built from TRBV27 and TRBJ1-3, with D possibly matching TRBD1 (6 bases). V lost 5 bases, J lost 3 bases, and 11 bases lay in between. Germline V gene sequence: CDR1 MNHEY, CDR2 SMNVEV (reference sequence). The CDR3 is 14 residues long.

This clone was picked up one time. This chain's CDR3 is CASTQTGRGTEAFF. The DNA for the CDR3 is TGTGCCAGCACCCAGACAGGGAGAGGCACTGAAGCTTTCTTT. V and J are TRBV7-2 and TRBJ1-1; 7 bases align to TRBD1. V trimming: 7 bases; J trimming: 4 bases; junction bases outside the gene matches: 9. The CDR3 loop spans 14 amino acids. Germline V lookup: CDR1 SGHTA, CDR2 FQGNSA.

The rearrangement uses TRBV2 and TRBJ1-4; tentative D call: TRBD1 (6 bases). Germline lookup yields CDR1 SNHLY and CDR2 FYNNEI. The CDR3 has 12 residues. Trimming pared 8 bases from V and 4 bases from J, leaving 8 bases between. The CDR3 loop reads CASSRGNEKLFF. The DNA of the CDR3 is TGTGCCAGCTCCAGGGGTAATGAAAAACTGTTTTTT.

V and J are TRBV6-5 and TRBJ2-7, with 9 bases matching TRBD1. CDR1 is MNHEY, CDR2 SVGAGI, per germline. The CDR3 loop spans 15 amino acids. J gave up 4 bases and V 8 bases, and 12 bases lay outside the gene matches. The CDR3 coding sequence is TGTGCCAGCGGGGGGCGGGACAGGGTCAAATACGAGCAGTACTTC. Its protein product is CASGGRDRVKYEQYF.

The genes are TRBV7-9 and TRBJ2-2; 8 bases agree with TRBD1. The trim removed 6 bases at V and 3 bases at J, leaving 6 bases unmatched. The germline V gene encodes CDR1 SEHNR and CDR2 FQNEAQ (reference sequence). This CDR3 comprises 15 residues. CDR3 coding DNA: TGTGCCAGCAGTCCAGGGGGCGGCGACACCGGGGAGCTGTTTTTT. Translating gives CASSPGGGDTGELFF.

The chain employs TRBV28 and TRBJ1-2, with D perhaps TRBD1 (6 bases). Between the trimmed V and J ends, which lost 5 bases and 5 bases, there was a span of 18 bases. The CDR3 is 15 residues long. Germline V lookup: CDR1 MDHEN, CDR2 SYDVKM. The chain's CDR3 is CASSPSGLQGYGYTF. The CDR3, as DNA: TGTGCCAGCAGTCCCTCAGGGCTCCAGGGGTATGGCTACACCTTC.

The chain recombines TRBV9 with TRBJ1-6; 10 nucleotides align to TRBD1. J lost 10 bases, V lost 4 bases, and 11 bases had no gene match. The CDR3 is made up of 16 amino acids. The germline V gene has CDR1 SGDLS and CDR2 YYNGEE. The CDR3 here is CASSPLPGQGSSPLHF. The CDR3 DNA reads TGTGCCAGCAGCCCACTCCCGGGACAGGGGAGCTCACCCCTCCACTTT.

CDR3: CASKAGPMNTEAFF. CDR3 sequence (DNA): TGTGCCAGCAAAGCAGGGCCGATGAACACTGAAGCTTTCTTT. V usage is TRBV6-5 and J usage is TRBJ1-1; possible D gene TRBD1, 5 bases. This CDR3 spans 14 amino acids. CDR1 is MNHEY and CDR2 is SVGAGI in the germline V gene. V was clipped by 7 bases and J by 0 bases, with 12 bases between them.